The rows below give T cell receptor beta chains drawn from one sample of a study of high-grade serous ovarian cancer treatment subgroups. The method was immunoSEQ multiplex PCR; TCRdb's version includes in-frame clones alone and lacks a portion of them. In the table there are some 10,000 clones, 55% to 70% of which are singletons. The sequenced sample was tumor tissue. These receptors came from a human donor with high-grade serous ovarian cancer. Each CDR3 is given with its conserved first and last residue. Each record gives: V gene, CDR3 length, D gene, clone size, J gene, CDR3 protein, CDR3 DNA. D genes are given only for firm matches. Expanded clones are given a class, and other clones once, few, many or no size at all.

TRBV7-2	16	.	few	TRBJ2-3	CASSSRDWANTDTQYF	TGTGCCAGCAGCTCCCGGGACTGGGCTAACACAGATACGCAGTATTTT
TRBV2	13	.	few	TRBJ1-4	CASRGREGEKLFF	TGTGCCAGCAGGGGCAGGGAAGGGGAAAAACTGTTTTTT
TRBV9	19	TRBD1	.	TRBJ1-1	CASSVATGDRGLVNTEAFF	TGTGCCAGCAGCGTAGCTACCGGGGACAGGGGGCTGGTGAACACTGAAGCTTTCTTT
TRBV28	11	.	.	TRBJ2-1	CASSLGVGQFF	TGTGCCAGCAGTTTAGGTGTCGGGCAGTTCTTC
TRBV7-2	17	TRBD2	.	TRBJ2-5	CASSLSGREGRWETQYF	TGTGCCAGCAGCTTATCGGGGCGGGAGGGCCGATGGGAGACCCAGTACTTC
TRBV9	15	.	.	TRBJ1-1	CASTVSGGMNTEAFF	TGTGCCAGCACCGTATCGGGGGGTATGAACACTGAAGCTTTCTTT
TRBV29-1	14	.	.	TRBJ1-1	CSVGEPYSGTEAFF	TGCAGCGTTGGAGAGCCGTACTCCGGAACGGAGGCTTTCTTT
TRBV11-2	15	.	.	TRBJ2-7	CASSLGTGETWEQYF	TGTGCCAGCAGCTTAGGAACGGGTGAGACGTGGGAGCAGTACTTC
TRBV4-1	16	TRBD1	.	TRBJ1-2	CASSSTGTGGIYGYTF	TGCGCCAGCAGCTCCACCGGGACAGGGGGAATCTATGGCTACACCTTC
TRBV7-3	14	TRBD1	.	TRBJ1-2	CASSVHRGTYGYTF	TGTGCCAGCAGCGTACACAGGGGTACCTATGGCTACACCTTC
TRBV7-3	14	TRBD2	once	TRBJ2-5	CASSSGRSEETQYF	TGTGCCAGCTCTAGCGGGAGATCGGAGGAGACCCAGTACTTC
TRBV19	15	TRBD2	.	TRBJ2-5	CASSGRSGRGETQYF	TGTGCCAGTAGTGGTCGTAGCGGGAGGGGAGAGACCCAGTACTTC
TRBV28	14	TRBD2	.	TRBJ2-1	CASSTSVLDNEQFF	TGTGCCAGCAGTACTAGCGTCTTGGACAATGAGCAGTTCTTC
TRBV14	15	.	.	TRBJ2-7	CASSQEGRIPYEQYF	TGTGCCAGCAGCCAAGAGGGCAGAATACCCTACGAGCAGTACTTC
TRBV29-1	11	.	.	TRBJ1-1	CSVLQGAEAFF	TGCAGCGTTCTGCAAGGGGCTGAAGCTTTCTTT
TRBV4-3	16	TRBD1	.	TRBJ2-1	CASSPHGTEPYNEQFF	TGCGCCAGCAGCCCCCACGGGACAGAACCATACAATGAGCAGTTCTTC
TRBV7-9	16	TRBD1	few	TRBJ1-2	CASSHKNRGDSYGYTF	TGTGCCAGCAGCCACAAAAACAGGGGAGACAGCTATGGCTACACCTTC
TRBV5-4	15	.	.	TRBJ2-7	CASLPGPGEGNEQYF	TGTGCCAGCCTTCCGGGACCGGGAGAGGGGAACGAGCAGTACTTC
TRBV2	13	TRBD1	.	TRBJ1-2	CASRGQANYGYTF	TGTGCCAGCAGGGGACAGGCGAACTATGGCTACACCTTC
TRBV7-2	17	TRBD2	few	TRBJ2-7	CASSLAAGRSKSYEQYF	TGTGCCAGCAGCTTAGCCGCCGGGAGGAGTAAATCCTACGAGCAGTACTTC
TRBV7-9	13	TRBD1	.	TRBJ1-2	CASSFRTGELETF	TGTGCCAGCAGCTTTAGGACAGGGGAACTAGAGACCTTC
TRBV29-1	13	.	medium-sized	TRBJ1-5	CSVPGNSNQPQHF	TGCAGCGTCCCGGGAAATAGCAATCAGCCCCAGCATTTT
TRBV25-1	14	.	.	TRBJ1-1	CASSGHGRNTEAFF	TGTGCCAGCAGTGGCCACGGACGCAACACTGAAGCTTTCTTT
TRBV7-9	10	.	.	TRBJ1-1	CASSLLEAFF	TGTGCCAGCAGCTTACTCGAAGCTTTCTTT
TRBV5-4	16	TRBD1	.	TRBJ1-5	CASSQGDRGGNQPQHF	TGTGCCAGCAGCCAGGGAGACAGGGGGGGCAATCAGCCCCAGCATTTT
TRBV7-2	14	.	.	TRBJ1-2	CASSSSGGGYGYTF	TGTGCCAGCAGCTCCTCCGGGGGGGGGTATGGCTACACCTTC